This T cell receptor beta chain derives from a study of OX40 agonist ivuxolimab in advanced cancers. Regarding the study in general: Ivuxolimab, which targeted the costimulatory receptor OX40 (CD134), was an agonistic, fully human IgG2 monoclonal antibody. Intravenous ivuxolimab was administered to patients every 2 weeks at six dose levels: 0.01, 0.1, 0.3, 1.5, 3 and 10 mg/kg. Among the 52 dose-escalation patients, about 19 had hepatocellular carcinoma, around 15 melanoma, 9 renal cell carcinoma and 9 head and neck cancer. In the dose-escalation cohort, around four fifths of patients were male, and the mean age was roughly 60 years with a range of about 20 to 80. Prior anti-PD-1, anti-PD-L1 or anti-CTLA-4 therapy was permitted, and checkpoint inhibitors had been received by about 36% of dose-escalation patients. Partial responses occurred in three dose-escalation patients, of whom one had hepatocellular carcinoma and two had cutaneous melanoma. The point of sequencing TCRbeta in the periphery was to test whether ivuxolimab changed TCR sequence diversity and drove clonal T-cell expansion. The paper covers the monotherapy dose-escalation part of the phase I ivuxolimab trial, which included N = 52 patients.

For sequencing of the TCRbeta CDR3 region, genomic DNA was extracted from the sorted cells. TCRbeta CDR3 regions were sequenced using the immunoSEQ Assay. In its TCRdb copy, this immuneACCESS table keeps in-frame sequences only and misses some clones. Where compared with another copy, unresolved V genes explain less than half of these, and the others have no known cause. The sample contains about 78,000 clones, approximately 90% of them found a single time. The ten top clones hold 2.5% to 3.5% of the sample. Patients with autoimmune disease history or receiving systemic immunosuppression were excluded from the trial. Peripheral blood for TCR sequencing was collected from all dose cohorts at baseline, on cycle 4 day 1, and on cycle 7 day 1. Samples came from an open-label, multicenter, first-in-human phase I dose-escalation trial of ivuxolimab. Adults with locally advanced or metastatic melanoma, renal cell, hepatocellular, or head and neck squamous cell carcinoma were enrolled in the trial. Before TCR sequencing, CD4+ and CD8+ T cells were separately sorted from peripheral blood.

Study-wide conclusions, independent of this receptor: In the 0.1-3.0 mg/kg groups, partial responders had among the lowest normalized peripheral clonal expansion, particularly in CD8+ T cells. After ivuxolimab, more expanded clones were found on average in CD8+ T cells than in CD4+ T cells. The antigen specificity of the clonally expanded peripheral T cells was not determined. At doses of 0.1 to 3.0 mg/kg, clonal expansion of both CD4+ and CD8+ T cells in blood was seen between baseline and week 6. Low levels of normalized T-cell clonal expansion were also seen in some nonresponding patients.

The CDR3 sequence holds 13 residues, the cysteine and phenylalanine included. Just the 39-base CDR3 DNA is kept, in frame starting at base 1. At the junction V is shortened by 2 bases and J by 7 bases, with 8 bases in between. CDR1 is given as MGHDK and CDR2 as SYGVNS, both from the germline V gene. Concerning this clone itself: The antigen this receptor binds is unknown. The record has no base qualities; no much larger clone is one base away.

This receptor chain uses TRBV25-1 and TRBJ2-2; the D gene cannot be named for sure. The input for sequencing was CD4+ or CD8+ T cells sorted from blood, taken in a trial of the OX40 agonist ivuxolimab. This receptor was obtained from an adult with an advanced solid tumor such as melanoma, head and neck, liver or kidney cancer. The nucleotide sequence reads as follows: TGTGCCAGCAGTGAACTGTGGGTCGGGGAGCTGTTTTTT. Its protein product is CASSELWVGELFF. Extended through the reference TRBV25-1 and TRBJ2-2 proteins, this CDR3 yields the full variable domain: EADIYQTPRYLVIGTGKKITLECSQTMGHDKMYWYQQDPGMELHLIHYSYGVNSTEKGDLSSESTVSRIRTEHFPLTLESARPSHTSQYLCASSELWVGELFFGEGSRLTVL.